These 30 T cell receptor beta chains came from one sample sequenced in a study of T cell repertoires in cytomegalovirus infection. TCRdb re-called the reads through MiXCR, storing one row per CDR3 protein. The data contain roughly 120,000 distinct CDR3 sequences, roughly 9.1% of them singletons. Their antigen targets remain unknown. Sequencing was done on a sample of PBMCs, sequenced either directly or after in vitro stimulation (not recorded which). The source of these receptors is a human donor in good health (CMV status not recorded). Some clones in this sample may be carry-over from other donors' samples.

In this sample, this clonotype turned up many times. The gene calls are TRBV6-5 and TRBJ1-1, with TRBD1 matching over 8 bases. The CDR3 extends over 16 amino acids. The germline V gene has CDR1 MNHEY and CDR2 SVGAGI. J lost 4 bases, V lost 4 bases, and 11 bases had no gene match. This CDR3 reads CASSSLRTGSPTEAFF. CDR3 nucleotides: TGTGCCAGCAGTTCCCTGAGGACAGGGTCCCCCACTGAAGCTTTCTTT.

This clonotype was counted between two and nine times. The chain has TRBV6-2 or TRBV6-3 and TRBJ1-2; D is unclear. Germline V lookup: CDR1 MNHEY, CDR2 SVGEGT. The CDR3 has 14 residues. Trimming pared 0 bases from V and 2 bases from J, leaving 7 bases between. CDR3 coding DNA: TGTGCCAGCAGTTACTCGGGCGGAAACTATGGCTACACCTTC. Protein: CASSYSGGNYGYTF.

The chain has TRBV30 and TRBJ2-2; D remains unclear. The CDR3 consists of 12 residues. Germline CDR1 reads GTSNPN; CDR2 reads SVGIG (reference sequence). The V and J ends lost 3 bases and 5 bases respectively, with 7 bases between them. The CDR3, as DNA: TGTGCCTGGAGGGAAATAACCGGGGAGCTGTTTTTT. Its protein is CAWREITGELFF.

This clonotype was detected many times. The chain combines TRBV4-3 with TRBJ2-7, with TRBD2 matching over 14 bases. Germline assignment: CDR1 LGHNA and CDR2 YSLEER. V trimming: 1 base; J trimming: 5 bases; junction bases outside the gene matches: 4. The CDR3 has 16 amino acids. CDR3 protein: CASSQGGLAGEHEQYF. CDR3 nucleotides: TGCGCCAGCAGCCAAGGGGGACTAGCGGGAGAACACGAGCAGTACTTC.

V is TRBV5-1 and J is TRBJ1-5; 9 bases are shared with TRBD1. CDR1 SGHRS and CDR2 YFSETQ come from the germline V gene. The CDR3 consists of 14 residues. V dropped 3 bases and J dropped 6; count of bases not matched to a gene: 4. This CDR3 is CASSSGTGIQPQHF. CDR3 bases: TGCGCCAGCAGCTCCGGGACAGGGATTCAGCCCCAGCATTTT.

This clonotype was found a few times. V and J are TRBV6-1 and TRBJ2-3; 9 positions agree with TRBD2. In germline, CDR1 is MNHNS, CDR2 SASEGT. This CDR3 has 16 amino acids. V gave up 5 bases and J gave up 4 bases; unmatched junction bases: 10. As DNA, the CDR3 is TGTGCCAGCAGTTACGGGGGCGGGAGGGTGGCAGATACGCAGTATTTT. Amino acid sequence: CASSYGGGRVADTQYF.

There are many counts of this clonotype. The rearrangement links TRBV7-2 to TRBJ1-2; the D is unclear. Trimming stripped 1 base from V and 4 bases from J, with 4 bases between. Germline-derived CDR1 and CDR2 are SGHTA and FQGNSA. CDR3 length equals 12 residues. The CDR3 here is CASSLDTYGYTF. The DNA of the CDR3 is TGTGCCAGCAGCTTAGACACCTATGGCTACACCTTC.

There are many counts of this clonotype. J is TRBJ1-5 and V is TRBV5-8; D uncertain. V was clipped by 0 bases and J by 3 bases, with 10 bases between them. Germline CDR1 is SGHTS and CDR2 is YDEGEE. The CDR3 has 15 amino acids. CDR3 DNA: TGTGCCAGCAGCTTGGTCGGAGGGATCAATCAGCCCCAGCATTTT. It translates to CASSLVGGINQPQHF.

Concerning this clonotype itself: Likely a read error: the CDR3 ends without its conserved phenylalanine or tryptophan. The J gene is TRBJ2-4, the V gene TRBV2; TRBD1 is a possible D gene (6 bases). V shed 8 bases and J shed 0 bases, with 14 bases lying between them. CDR1 and CDR2 from the germline V gene are SNHLY and FYNNEI. The CDR3 loop spans 15 amino acids. The CDR3 loop reads CASGRDNIAKNIQYL. The CDR3 DNA reads TGTGCCAGCGGCCGGGACAACATAGCCAAAAACATTCAGTACTTA.

This clonotype was recorded a few times. This chain uses TRBV28 with TRBJ2-6; 8 bases agree with TRBD2. The germline V gene encodes CDR1 MDHEN and CDR2 SYDVKM. The CDR3 runs 17 residues. Trimming took 7 bases from V and 4 from J; bases not matched to a gene: 12. CDR3 DNA sequence: TGTGCCAGCACATCTTACGGGAGGGCCTTAGGGGCCAACGTCCTGACTTTC. Protein sequence: CASTSYGRALGANVLTF.

In its sample, this clonotype was seen a few times. This chain uses TRBV11-2 with TRBJ2-7; no reliable D call. The CDR3 totals 13 residues. Germline-derived CDR1 and CDR2 are SGHAT and FQNNGV. V was clipped by 1 base and J by 3 bases, with 7 bases between them. This chain's CDR3 is CASSLGLGYEQYF. CDR3 nucleotide sequence: TGTGCCAGCAGCTTAGGATTGGGCTACGAGCAGTACTTC.

This clonotype was seen at least ten times. The chain employs TRBV7-6 and TRBJ2-5; 9 nucleotides match TRBD2. V gave up 5 bases and J gave up 4 bases; unmatched junction bases: 11. Germline V gene data show CDR1 as SGHVS and CDR2 as FNYEAQ. The CDR3 has 16 amino acids. The CDR3, as DNA: TGTGCCAGCAGCCCGGCCATAGCGGGAGCAGGAGAGACCCAGTACTTC. Translating gives CASSPAIAGAGETQYF.

This clonotype was picked up many times. The V gene is TRBV7-8, the J gene TRBJ1-6; TRBD1 might be the D (5 bases). The CDR3 has 14 amino acids. With 5 bases removed from V and 8 bases from J, the gap between germline ends came to 13 bases. CDR1 and CDR2 from the germline V gene are SGHVS and FQNEAQ. The chain's CDR3 is CASSPSRGHSPLHF. The CDR3 DNA is TGTGCCAGCAGCCCAAGTAGGGGACATTCACCCCTCCACTTT.

This clonotype was detected only a few times. The V and J genes are TRBV7-9 and TRBJ2-3; tentative D call: TRBD2 (7 bases). The CDR3 has 17 residues. Germline lookup yields CDR1 SEHNR and CDR2 FQNEAQ (reference sequence). Between the trimmed V and J ends, which lost 5 bases and 4 bases, there was a span of 22 bases. The CDR3 protein is CASSQRLGGRSADTQYF. DNA for the CDR3: TGTGCCAGCAGCCAACGGCTGGGGGGGCGCTCGGCAGATACGCAGTATTTT.

This chain connects TRBV19 to TRBJ1-5; TRBD1 agrees at 7 bases. The trim removed 6 bases at V and 5 bases at J, leaving 10 bases unmatched. The CDR3 runs to 15 residues. Per germline, CDR1 LNHDA and CDR2 SQIVND (reference sequence). The CDR3 region is CASSLGQGVYQPQHF. The CDR3 DNA reads TGTGCCAGTAGCCTGGGGCAGGGGGTGTATCAGCCCCAGCATTTT.

This clonotype has more than one count but fewer than ten. V and J are TRBV7-2 and TRBJ2-1; D remains unclear. V was shortened by 4 bases and J by 10 bases, with 14 bases between the two germline ends. CDR3 length equals 13 residues. From germline, CDR1 is SGHTA and CDR2 FQGNSA. The CDR3 region is CASSSPARVEQFF. Written as DNA, the CDR3 is TGTGCCAGCAGCTCACCGGCCCGCGTGGAGCAGTTCTTC.

This clonotype was seen a few times. The V gene is TRBV29-1, the J gene TRBJ2-1, with 10 positions matching TRBD1. Germline V lookup: CDR1 SQVTM, CDR2 ANQGSEA. With V trimmed by 6 bases and J by 9 bases, 5 bases remained unmatched. This CDR3 is built from 12 residues. CDR3 sequence (DNA): TGCAGCGTGGGGGGACAGGGGTTTGAGCAGTTCTTC. It yields the protein CSVGGQGFEQFF.

The gene calls are TRBV7-2 and TRBJ2-5; the D gene is possibly TRBD1 (5 bases). CDR1 and CDR2 (germline): SGHTA, FQGNSA. V shed 8 bases and J shed 6 bases, with 7 bases lying between them. The CDR3 spans 10 residues. The CDR3 protein is CASGAKTQYF. CDR3 coding DNA: TGTGCCAGCGGGGCTAAGACCCAGTACTTC.

This clonotype was observed many times. This rearrangement joins TRBV27 to TRBJ2-5; TRBD1 or TRBD2 may be the D gene (6 bases each). V dropped 4 bases and J dropped 5 bases, with 11 bases sitting between them. CDR3 size: 13 residues. CDR1 and CDR2 (germline): MNHEY, SMNVEV (reference sequence). CDR3: CASSYTGAETQYF. CDR3 nucleotide sequence: TGTGCCAGCAGTTATACGGGGGCGGAGACCCAGTACTTC.

The rearrangement uses TRBV5-1 and TRBJ1-1; unclear D gene. The CDR3 spans 15 residues. V was clipped by 4 bases and J by 4 bases, with 17 bases between them. The germline CDR1 and CDR2 sequences are SGHRS and YFSETQ. The CDR3, as DNA: TGCGCCAGCAGCCTAGCCGGGAGCTTGACCACTGAAGCTTTCTTT. As protein: CASSLAGSLTTEAFF.

V usage is TRBV6-6 and J usage is TRBJ2-1, with no clear D. The germline V and J ends were trimmed by 5 bases and 0 bases, with 8 bases remaining between them. The CDR3 totals 14 residues. Germline lookup yields CDR1 MNHNY and CDR2 SVGAGI (reference sequence). This CDR3 reads CASSMGNSYNEQFF. Here the CDR3 DNA reads TGTGCCAGCAGTATGGGGAACTCCTACAATGAGCAGTTCTTC.

The table lists this clonotype with a few counts. The chain carries TRBV5-4 and TRBJ2-1, with TRBD2 matching 16 bases. Germline V gives CDR1 SGHNT, CDR2 YYREEE (reference sequence). After removal of 3 bases from V and 8 bases from J, the junction contained 5 bases not matched to a gene. The CDR3 has 16 amino acids. The CDR3 sequence: CASSSGTSGRGDEQFF. CDR3 DNA: TGTGCCAGCAGCTCCGGGACTAGCGGGAGGGGTGATGAGCAGTTCTTC.

This clonotype was observed a few times. The chain couples TRBV29-1 to TRBJ2-5; 8 bases are shared with TRBD2. V was pared by 8 bases and J by 5 bases, with 4 bases of the junction left unmatched. Germline V gene sequence: CDR1 SQVTM, CDR2 ANQGSEA. This CDR3 comprises 11 residues. Here the CDR3 reads CSSGGAETQYF. In DNA form, the CDR3 reads TGCAGCTCGGGAGGGGCTGAGACCCAGTACTTC.

This chain joins TRBV28 and TRBJ1-5; 10 bases are a match to TRBD1. The germline V gene has CDR1 MDHEN and CDR2 SYDVKM. The CDR3 contains 14 residues. The J segment lost 6 bases and the V segment lost 7 bases, leaving 6 bases of the junction unmatched. The CDR3 coding sequence is TGTGCCAGCATCATCGGACAGGGGGGTCAGCCCCAGCATTTT. It codes for CASIIGQGGQPQHF.

This clonotype has only a few counts. V is TRBV27 and J is TRBJ2-1; the D is unclear. This CDR3 contains 13 residues. From germline, CDR1 is MNHEY and CDR2 SMNVEV (reference sequence). Trimming removed 3 bases from V and 4 bases from J, with 7 bases in between. In nucleotides, the CDR3 is TGTGCCAGCAGTTTGGTACTTTACAATGAGCAGTTCTTC. This gives the protein CASSLVLYNEQFF.

This clonotype was counted many times. The chain is built from TRBV6-2 or TRBV6-3 and TRBJ2-7, with TRBD2 identical over 12 bases. CDR1 is MNHEY, CDR2 SVGEGT, per germline. Trimming at V came to 2 bases and at J to 4 bases, leaving 3 bases not matched to a gene. The CDR3 is made up of 15 amino acids. In DNA form, the CDR3 reads TGTGCCAGCAGTTACGGGGGACTAGCGGGTTACGAGCAGTACTTC. Its protein is CASSYGGLAGYEQYF.

This clonotype was observed at least ten times. The chain carries TRBV7-2 and TRBJ2-7; D not certain. The CDR3 has 14 residues. The V end lost 1 base, the J end lost 5 bases, and 12 bases lay between the germline ends. CDR1 and CDR2 from the germline V gene are SGHTA and FQGNSA. DNA for the CDR3: TGTGCCAGCAGCTTAGTGGCGAGCCCGGACGAGCAGTACTTC. It is translated as CASSLVASPDEQYF.

The J gene is TRBJ2-3, the V gene TRBV11-2; D remains unclear. This CDR3 has 14 amino acids. Per the germline V gene, CDR1 is SGHAT and CDR2 is FQNNGV. V lost 0 bases, J lost 6 bases, and 10 bases lay in between. DNA of the CDR3: TGTGCCAGCAGCTTAGACTCGATTAGGGATACGCAGTATTTT. Its protein is CASSLDSIRDTQYF. The full variable domain, with the rest looked up from reference TRBV11-2 and TRBJ2-3, is EAGVAQSPRYKIIEKRQSVAFWCNPISGHATLYWYQQILGQGPKLLIQFQNNGVVDDSQLPKDRFSAERLKGVDSTLKIQPAKLEDSAVYLCASSLDSIRDTQYFGPGTRLTVL.

At least ten counts were recorded for this clonotype. V usage is TRBV7-2 and J usage is TRBJ2-7; TRBD2 agrees at 11 bases. J gave up 1 base and V 4 bases, and 6 bases lay outside the gene matches. The CDR3 is made up of 16 amino acids. Germline V gene lookup returns CDR1 SGHTA and CDR2 FQGNSA. DNA for the CDR3: TGTGCCAGCAGCTCCGCCGGGACTAGCGGATCCTACGAGCAGTACTTC. It codes for CASSSAGTSGSYEQYF.

In its sample, this clonotype was seen a few times. The chain is built from TRBV11-2 and TRBJ1-2, with D maybe TRBD1 (6 bases). Trimming removed 0 bases at V and 5 bases at J, with 10 bases between. The CDR3 length is 14 residues. In germline, CDR1 is SGHAT, CDR2 FQNNGV. In DNA form, the CDR3 reads TGTGCCAGCAGCTTAGATACAGGGAGGTATGGCTACACCTTC. It codes for CASSLDTGRYGYTF.